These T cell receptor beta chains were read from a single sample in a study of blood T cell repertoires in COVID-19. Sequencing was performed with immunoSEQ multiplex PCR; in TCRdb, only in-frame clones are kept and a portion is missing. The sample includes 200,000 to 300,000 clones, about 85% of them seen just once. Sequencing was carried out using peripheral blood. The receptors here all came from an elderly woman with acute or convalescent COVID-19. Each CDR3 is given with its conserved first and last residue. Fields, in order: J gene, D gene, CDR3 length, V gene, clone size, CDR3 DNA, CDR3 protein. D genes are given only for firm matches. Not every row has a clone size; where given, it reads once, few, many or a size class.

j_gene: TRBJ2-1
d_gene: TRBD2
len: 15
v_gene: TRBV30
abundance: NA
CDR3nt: TGTGCCTGGAGATCCGGGACTAGGGCATACAATGAGCAGTTCTTC
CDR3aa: CAWRSGTRAYNEQFF

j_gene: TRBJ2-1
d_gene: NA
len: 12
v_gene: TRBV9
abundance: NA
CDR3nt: TGTGCCAGCAGCGTAGCTTACAATGAGCAGTTCTTC
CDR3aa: CASSVAYNEQFF

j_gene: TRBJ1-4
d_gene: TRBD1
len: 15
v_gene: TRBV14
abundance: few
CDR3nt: TGTGCCAGCAGCAGGCGACAGGGCTTTAATGAAAAACTGTTTTTT
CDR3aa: CASSRRQGFNEKLFF

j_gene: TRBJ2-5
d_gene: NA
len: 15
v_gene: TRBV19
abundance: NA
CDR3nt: TGTGCCAGTAGTATAGATTGGGCAGGGAAGGAGACCCAGTACTTC
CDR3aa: CASSIDWAGKETQYF

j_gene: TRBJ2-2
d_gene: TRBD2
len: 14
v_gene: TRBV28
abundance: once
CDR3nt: TGTGCCAGCAGTCCAGCGGGAGAGGACGGGGAGCTGTTTTTT
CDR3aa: CASSPAGEDGELFF

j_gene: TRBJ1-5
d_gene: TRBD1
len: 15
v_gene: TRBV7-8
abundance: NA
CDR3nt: TGTGCCAGCAGCCGTCAGGGGGTACTCAATCAGCCCCAGCATTTT
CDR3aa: CASSRQGVLNQPQHF

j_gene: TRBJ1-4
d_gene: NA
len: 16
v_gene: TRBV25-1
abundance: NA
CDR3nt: TGTGCCAGCAGCACACAGGGTGGGGTAGCTAATGAAAAACTGTTTTTT
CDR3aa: CASSTQGGVANEKLFF

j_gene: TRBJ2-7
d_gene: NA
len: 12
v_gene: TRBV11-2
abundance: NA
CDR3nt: TGTGCCAGCAGCTTACGACACTACGAGCAGTACTTC
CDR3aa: CASSLRHYEQYF

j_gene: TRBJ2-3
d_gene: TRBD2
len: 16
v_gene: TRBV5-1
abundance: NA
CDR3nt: TGCGCCAGCAGCTTGGGGATAGCGGGGGGCACAGATACGCAGTATTTT
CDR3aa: CASSLGIAGGTDTQYF

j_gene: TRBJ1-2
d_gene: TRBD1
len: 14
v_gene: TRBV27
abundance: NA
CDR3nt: TGTGCCAGCAGGGGGACAGGGGGCGTCTATGGCTACACCTTC
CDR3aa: CASRGTGGVYGYTF

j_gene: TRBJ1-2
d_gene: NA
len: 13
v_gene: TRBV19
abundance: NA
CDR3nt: TGTGCCAGTAGTACACAGGAAACGTATGGCTACACCTTC
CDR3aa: CASSTQETYGYTF

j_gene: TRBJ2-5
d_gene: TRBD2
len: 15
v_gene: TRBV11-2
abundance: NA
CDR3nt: TGTGCCAGCAGTAGAATAGCGGGGACCCAAGAGACCCAGTACTTC
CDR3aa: CASSRIAGTQETQYF

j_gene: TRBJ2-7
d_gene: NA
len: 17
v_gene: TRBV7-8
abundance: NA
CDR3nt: TGTGCCAGCAGCTTAAGGAGGGTAGGCAGGGGGAGTTCCGAGCAGTACTTC
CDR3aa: CASSLRRVGRGSSEQYF

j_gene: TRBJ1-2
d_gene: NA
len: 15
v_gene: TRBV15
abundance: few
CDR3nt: TGTGCCACCAGCAGAGAAGGTTCAGGGTACGATGGCTACACCTTC
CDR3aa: CATSREGSGYDGYTF

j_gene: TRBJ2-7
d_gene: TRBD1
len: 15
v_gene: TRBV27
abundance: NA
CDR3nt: TGTGCCAGCAGTTCTACAGGGGTCATGACCTACGAGCAGTACTTC
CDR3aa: CASSSTGVMTYEQYF

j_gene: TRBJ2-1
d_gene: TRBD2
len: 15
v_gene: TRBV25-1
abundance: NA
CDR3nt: TGTGCCAGCAGATCGACTAGCGGAGGGTACAATGAGCAGTTCTTC
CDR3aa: CASRSTSGGYNEQFF

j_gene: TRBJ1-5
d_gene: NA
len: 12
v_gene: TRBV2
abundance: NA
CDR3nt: TGTGCCAGCAGCCTTGACAGGCCGCCCCAGCATTTT
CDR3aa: CASSLDRPPQHF

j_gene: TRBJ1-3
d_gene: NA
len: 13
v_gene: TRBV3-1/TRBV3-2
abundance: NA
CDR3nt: TGTGCCAGCAGCCGCAGGGAAGGAAACACCATATATTTT
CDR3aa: CASSRREGNTIYF

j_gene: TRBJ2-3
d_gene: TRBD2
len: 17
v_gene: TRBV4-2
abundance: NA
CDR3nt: TGTGCCAGCAGCCAGGACGGGAGACTAGCGGGAGAAGATACGCAGTATTTT
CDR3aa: CASSQDGRLAGEDTQYF

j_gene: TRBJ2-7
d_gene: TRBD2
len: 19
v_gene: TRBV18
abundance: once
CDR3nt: TGTGCCAGCTCACCCAAACCCCCTGGATTACTAGCGGGGACCTACGAGCAGTACTTC
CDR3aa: CASSPKPPGLLAGTYEQYF

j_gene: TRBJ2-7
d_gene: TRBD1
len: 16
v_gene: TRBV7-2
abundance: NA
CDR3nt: TGTGCCAGCAGCTTAGTCGCGGACAGGGTCCCTTACGAGCAGTACTTC
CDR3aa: CASSLVADRVPYEQYF

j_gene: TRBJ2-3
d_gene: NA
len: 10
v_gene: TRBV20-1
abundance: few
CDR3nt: TGCAGCGCCGGAGGGGATACGCAGTATTTT
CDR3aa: CSAGGDTQYF

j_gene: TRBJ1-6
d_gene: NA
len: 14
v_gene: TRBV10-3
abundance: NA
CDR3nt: TGTGCCATCAGATCCGGGACACATAATTCACCCCTCCACTTT
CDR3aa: CAIRSGTHNSPLHF

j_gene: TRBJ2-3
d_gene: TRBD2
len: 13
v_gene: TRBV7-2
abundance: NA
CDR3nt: TGTGCCAGCAGCCCCCGGACTAGCGGGCGGCGATATTTT
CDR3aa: CASSPRTSGRRYF

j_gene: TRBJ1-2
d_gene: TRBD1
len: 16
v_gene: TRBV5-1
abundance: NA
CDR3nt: TGCGCCAGCAGCCAGACAGGGGGCGAGCTCGGGGGTGGCTACACCTTC
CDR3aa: CASSQTGGELGGGYTF

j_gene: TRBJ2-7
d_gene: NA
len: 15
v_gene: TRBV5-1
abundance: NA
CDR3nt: TGCGCCAGCAGCTTGGCCTTGTTTTCGAATCGGGAGCAGTACTTC
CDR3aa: CASSLALFSNREQYF

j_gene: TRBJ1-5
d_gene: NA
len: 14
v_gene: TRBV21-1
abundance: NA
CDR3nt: TGTGCCAGCAAGGGGGATTCCAGCAATCAGCCCCAGCATTTT
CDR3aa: CASKGDSSNQPQHF

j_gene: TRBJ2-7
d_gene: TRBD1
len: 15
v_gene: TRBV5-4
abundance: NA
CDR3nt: TGTGCCAGCAGCTTGGCCGGGACAGCCTCCTACGAGCAGTACTTC
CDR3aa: CASSLAGTASYEQYF

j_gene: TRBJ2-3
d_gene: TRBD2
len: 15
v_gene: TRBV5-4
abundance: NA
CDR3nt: TGTGCCAGCAGCCTCGGGGGGGGATTGGTAGATACGCAGTATTTT
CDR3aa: CASSLGGGLVDTQYF

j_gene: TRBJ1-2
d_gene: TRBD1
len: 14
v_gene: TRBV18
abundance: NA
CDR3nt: TGTGCCAGCTCACCGGGACAGGGTGCATATGGCTACACCTTC
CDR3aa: CASSPGQGAYGYTF

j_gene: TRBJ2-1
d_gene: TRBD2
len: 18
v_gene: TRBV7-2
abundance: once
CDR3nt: TGTGCCAGCAGCTTTGGGACTAGCGGGAGGAGAGTTGGGAATGAGCAGTTCTTC
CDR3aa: CASSFGTSGRRVGNEQFF

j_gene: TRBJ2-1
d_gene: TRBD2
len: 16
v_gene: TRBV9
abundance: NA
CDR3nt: TGTGCCAGCAGCGTCACCCTAGCGGGGGACTACAATGAGCAGTTCTTC
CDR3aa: CASSVTLAGDYNEQFF

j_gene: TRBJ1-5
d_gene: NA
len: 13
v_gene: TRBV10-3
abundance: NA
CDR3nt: TGTGCCATCAGTGAACAGAGCAATCAGCCCCAGCATTTT
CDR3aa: CAISEQSNQPQHF

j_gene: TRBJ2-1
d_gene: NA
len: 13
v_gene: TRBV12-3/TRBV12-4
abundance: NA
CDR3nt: TGTGCCAGCAGCCCAAGTACTCGCAATGAGCAGTTCTTC
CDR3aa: CASSPSTRNEQFF

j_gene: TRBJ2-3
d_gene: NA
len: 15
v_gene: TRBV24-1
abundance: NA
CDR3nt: TGTGCCACCAGTGATTCGGGACACCACACAGATACGCAGTATTTT
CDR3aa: CATSDSGHHTDTQYF

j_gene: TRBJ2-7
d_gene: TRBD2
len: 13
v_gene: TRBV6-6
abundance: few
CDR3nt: TGTGCCAGTGAGACTAGCGATTCCTACGAGCAGTACTTC
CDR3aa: CASETSDSYEQYF

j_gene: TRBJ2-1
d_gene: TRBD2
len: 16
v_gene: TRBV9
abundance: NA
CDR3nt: TGTGCCAGCAGTCGGCCGGGGGGGGCCACCTACAATGAGCAGTTCTTC
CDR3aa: CASSRPGGATYNEQFF

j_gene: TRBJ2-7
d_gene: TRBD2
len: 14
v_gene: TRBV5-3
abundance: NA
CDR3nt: TGTGCCAGAAGCCCGGGACTAGCCTCCTACGAGCAGTACTTC
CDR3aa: CARSPGLASYEQYF

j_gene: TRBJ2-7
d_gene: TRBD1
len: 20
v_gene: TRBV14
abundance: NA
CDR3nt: TGTGCCAGCAGCCAATTCACCCGACAGGGGAAATTCGTTAGTGTCTACGAGCAGTACTTC
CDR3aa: CASSQFTRQGKFVSVYEQYF

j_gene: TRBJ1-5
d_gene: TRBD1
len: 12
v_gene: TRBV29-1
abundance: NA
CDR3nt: TGCAGCGCTGGACAGGGAGATCAGCCCCAGCATTTT
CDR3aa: CSAGQGDQPQHF

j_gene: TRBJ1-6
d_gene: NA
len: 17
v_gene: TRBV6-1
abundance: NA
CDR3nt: TGTGCCAGCAGTGAAGTGGGGGGAAGCTCCTATAATTCACCCCTCCACTTT
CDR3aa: CASSEVGGSSYNSPLHF

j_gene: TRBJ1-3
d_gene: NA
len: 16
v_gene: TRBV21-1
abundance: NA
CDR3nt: TGTGCCAGCAGCAAAGGCCCTGGGACAGCAGGAAACACCATATATTTT
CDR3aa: CASSKGPGTAGNTIYF

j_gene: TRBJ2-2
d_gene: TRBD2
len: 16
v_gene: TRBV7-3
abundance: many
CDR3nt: TGTGCCAGCAGCTCTAGCGGGAGGGCGGCCACCGGGGAGCTGTTTTTT
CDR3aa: CASSSSGRAATGELFF

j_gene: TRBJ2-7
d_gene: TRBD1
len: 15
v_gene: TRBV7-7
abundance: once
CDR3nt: TGTGCCAGCAGCCCCCCGTCTGGGACAGACTACGAGCAGTACTTC
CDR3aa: CASSPPSGTDYEQYF

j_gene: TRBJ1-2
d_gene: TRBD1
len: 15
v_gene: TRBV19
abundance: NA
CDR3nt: TGTGCCAGTAGTGCTCAATTACAGGGGAACTATGGCTACACCTTC
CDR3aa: CASSAQLQGNYGYTF

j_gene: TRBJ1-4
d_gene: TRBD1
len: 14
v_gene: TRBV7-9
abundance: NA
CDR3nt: TGTGCCAGCAGCTCGGACAGGGCTGATGAAAAACTGTTTTTT
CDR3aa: CASSSDRADEKLFF

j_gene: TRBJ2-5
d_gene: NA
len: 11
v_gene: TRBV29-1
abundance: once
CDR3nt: TGCAGCGTTGGGGGGGAAGAGACCCAGTACTTC
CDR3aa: CSVGGEETQYF

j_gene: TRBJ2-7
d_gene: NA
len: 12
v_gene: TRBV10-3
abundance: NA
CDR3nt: TGTGCCGCTAGGGACTGGAACTACGAGCAGTACTTC
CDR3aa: CAARDWNYEQYF

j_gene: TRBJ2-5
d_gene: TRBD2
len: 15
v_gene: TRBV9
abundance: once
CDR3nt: TGTGCCAGCAGCGTGGGGACTAGCGGGAGTCAGGCCCAGTACTTC
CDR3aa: CASSVGTSGSQAQYF

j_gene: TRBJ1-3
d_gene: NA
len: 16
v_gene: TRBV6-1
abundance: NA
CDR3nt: TGTGCCAGCAGTGAACCGATAGTACTCGCTGGAAACACCATATATTTT
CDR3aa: CASSEPIVLAGNTIYF

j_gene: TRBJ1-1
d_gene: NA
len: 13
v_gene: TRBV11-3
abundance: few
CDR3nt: TGTGCCAGCAGCCCGTTTGCCGCGGGGAAAGCTTTCTTT
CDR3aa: CASSPFAAGKAFF